The 2 T cell receptor beta chains below were found in one sample sequenced in a study of early T cells in non-severe SARS-CoV-2 infection. TCRdb passed the 5' RACE reads through MiXCR, listing each CDR3 protein once. The sample has tens of thousands of distinct CDR3 sequences, around 20% seen once. Sequenced here: whole blood, sampled at baseline. The receptors were gathered from an adult who was a healthcare worker with PCR-confirmed SARS-CoV-2 infection or an uninfected control (not recorded which).

This clonotype appeared a few times. The chain couples TRBV5-1 to TRBJ2-7, with TRBD2 matching 7 bases. V lost 4 bases, J lost 4 bases, and 11 bases stayed unmatched. The CDR3 is 15 amino acids. CDR1 and CDR2 (germline): SGHRS, YFSETQ. For the CDR3, the DNA is TGCGCCAGCAGCGAGAGCCCCGGGAGGAGTTACGAGCAGTACTTC. It specifies CASSESPGRSYEQYF.

This clonotype was counted between two and nine times. V usage is TRBV7-9 and J usage is TRBJ2-5, with 10 positions matching TRBD1. There are 14 residues in the CDR3. From germline, CDR1 is SEHNR and CDR2 FQNEAQ (reference sequence). Trimming removed 5 bases from V and 2 bases from J; junction bases left unmatched: 2. CDR3 nucleotide sequence: TGTGCCAGCAGCCGGGGACAGGGGCAAGAGACCCAGTACTTC. Its protein product is CASSRGQGQETQYF.